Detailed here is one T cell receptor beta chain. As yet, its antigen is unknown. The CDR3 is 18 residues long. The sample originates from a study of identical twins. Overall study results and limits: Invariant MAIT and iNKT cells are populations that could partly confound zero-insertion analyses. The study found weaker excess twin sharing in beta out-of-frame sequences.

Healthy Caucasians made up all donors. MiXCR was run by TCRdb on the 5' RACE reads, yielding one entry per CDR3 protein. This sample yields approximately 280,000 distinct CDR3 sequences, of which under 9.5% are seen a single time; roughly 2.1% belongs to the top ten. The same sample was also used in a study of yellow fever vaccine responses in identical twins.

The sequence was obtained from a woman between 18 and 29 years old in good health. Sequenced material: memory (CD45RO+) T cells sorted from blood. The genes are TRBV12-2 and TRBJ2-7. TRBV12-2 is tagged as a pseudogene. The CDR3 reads CASRLVGWWRQRNYEQYF. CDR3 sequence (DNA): TGTGCAAGTCGCTTAGTCGGGTGGTGGCGTCAAAGGAACTACGAGCAGTACTTC.